These 28 T cell receptor beta chains were all obtained from the same sample, sequenced in a study of PD-1 blockade in classical Hodgkin lymphoma. The data were produced by immunoSEQ multiplex PCR, yet TCRdb's version contains in-frame clones alone and is incomplete. This sample has under 25,000 clones; roughly 75% occur once, and the top ten carry approximately 18%. With no exception, relapse followed autologous stem cell transplantation in all patients, and brentuximab vedotin exposure varied. The sample in question was peripheral blood mononuclear cells (PBMCs), obtained before the second cycle of nivolumab. The origin of the receptors is a human donor with classical Hodgkin lymphoma.

The CDR3 bases are TGTGCCAGCTCACCAGACAGTGGATCACTCCGGTTTTCCTACGAGCAGTACTTC. This codes for CASSPDSGSLRFSYEQYF. This chain connects TRBV18 to TRBJ2-7; maybe TRBD1 (5 bases). Per the germline V gene, CDR1 is KGHSH and CDR2 is LQKENI. The CDR3 consists of 18 residues. With 2 bases removed from V and 1 base from J, the gap between germline ends came to 21 bases.

This chain links TRBV7-9 with TRBJ1-5; tentatively, D is TRBD1 (5 bases). Looked up from germline, CDR1 is SEHNR and CDR2 is FQNEAQ (reference sequence). The CDR3 consists of 19 residues. Trimming took 6 bases from V and 0 from J, leaving 24 bases between them. In nucleotides, the CDR3 is TGTGCCAGCAGACGACAGTACAAATCTCCGAAATATAGCAATCAGCCCCAGCATTTT. Encoded protein: CASRRQYKSPKYSNQPQHF. Looking up the rest from reference TRBV7-9 and TRBJ1-5 gives the full variable domain: DTGVSQNPRHKITKRGQNVTFRCDPISEHNRLYWYRQTLGQGPEFLTYFQNEAQLEKSRLLSDRFSAERPKGSFSTLEIQRTEQGDSAMYLCASRRQYKSPKYSNQPQHFGDGTRLSIL.

This chain connects TRBV19 to TRBJ2-7; 7 bases match TRBD1. CDR1 is LNHDA and CDR2 is SQIVND in the germline V gene (reference sequence). CDR3 length equals 14 residues. The trim removed 1 base at V and 5 bases at J, leaving 5 bases unmatched. DNA of the CDR3: TGTGCCAGTAGTATAGGCTACAGGGGAAACGAGCAGTACTTC. Amino acid sequence: CASSIGYRGNEQYF. Complete variable domain (other parts from reference TRBV19 and TRBJ2-7): DGGITQSPKYLFRKEGQNVTLSCEQNLNHDAMYWYRQDPGQGLRLIYYSQIVNDFQKGDIAEGYSVSREKKESFPLTVTSAQKNPTAFYLCASSIGYRGNEQYFGPGTRLTVT.

V gene TRBV7-6 combines with J gene TRBJ2-1; unclear D gene. The CDR3 sequence is 13 residues long. The V end lost 3 bases, the J end lost 4 bases, and 7 bases lay between the germline ends. Germline loops: CDR1 SGHVS, CDR2 FNYEAQ. This CDR3 is CASSFSQYNEQFF. DNA for the CDR3: TGTGCCAGCAGCTTTTCGCAGTACAATGAGCAGTTCTTC.

The chain combines TRBV6-5 with TRBJ2-3; TRBD1 matches 7 bases. Germline V gene sequence: CDR1 MNHEY, CDR2 SVGAGI. V shed 6 bases, J shed 3 bases, and the junction held 3 bases outside the gene matches. The CDR3 loop spans 13 amino acids. The CDR3 nucleotides read TGTGCCAGCAGAGGGACAGCGACAGATACGCAGTATTTT. Protein: CASRGTATDTQYF.

The CDR3 sequence: CASSSGRNNEKLFF. As DNA, the CDR3 is TGTGCCAGCAGTTCGGGACGGAATAATGAAAAACTGTTTTTT. This chain links TRBV2 with TRBJ1-4; a weak D match, TRBD1 (5 bases). CDR1 and CDR2 from the germline V gene are SNHLY and FYNNEI. The V end lost 5 bases, the J end lost 4 bases, and 11 bases lay between the germline ends. The CDR3 is 14 residues long.

This chain connects TRBV7-2 to TRBJ1-1; D is unresolved. Between the trimmed V and J ends, which lost 1 base and 0 bases, there was a span of 12 bases. The CDR3 is 16 residues long. Germline lookup yields CDR1 SGHTA and CDR2 FQGNSA. CDR3 nucleotide sequence: TGTGCCAGCAGCTTAGTGAGTGGTCCTATGAACACTGAAGCTTTCTTT. It specifies CASSLVSGPMNTEAFF.

The chain carries TRBV6-1 and TRBJ1-5; D call uncertain. In germline, CDR1 is MNHNS, CDR2 SASEGT. The CDR3 is 15 amino acids. Trimming removed 2 bases at V and 7 bases at J, with 15 bases between. Here the CDR3 reads CASSETLGSGQPQHF. CDR3 DNA: TGTGCCAGCAGTGAAACGCTGGGGTCGGGACAGCCCCAGCATTTT.

This rearrangement joins TRBV21-1 to TRBJ2-1; the table names TRBD1, a call not compared with the DNA. TRBV21-1 is a pseudogene. The length of the CDR3 is 17 residues. As DNA, the CDR3 is TGTGCCAGCAGCTCCGGACAGGGGATAGGTAGGTTCAATGAGCAGTTCTTC. This translates into CASSSGQGIGRFNEQFF.

This rearrangement joins TRBV15 to TRBJ2-5; D perhaps matches TRBD2 (6 bases). The CDR3 is made up of 17 amino acids. CDR1 and CDR2 (germline): LNHNV, YYDKDF (reference sequence). Between the trimmed V and J ends, which lost 0 bases and 7 bases, there was a span of 21 bases. This chain's CDR3 is CATSRDQSGDHWGTQYF. The CDR3 DNA reads TGTGCCACCAGCAGAGATCAATCGGGAGACCACTGGGGGACCCAGTACTTC. Looking up the rest from reference TRBV15 and TRBJ2-5 gives the full variable domain: DAMVIQNPRYQVTQFGKPVTLSCSQTLNHNVMYWYQQKSSQAPKLLFHYYDKDFNNEADTPDNFQSRRPNTSFCFLDIRSPGLGDTAMYLCATSRDQSGDHWGTQYFGPGTRLLVL.

The V and J genes are TRBV19 and TRBJ2-3; TRBD2 might be the D (5 bases). The V end was cut by 3 bases, the J end by 0 bases, with 10 bases between. Germline-derived CDR1 and CDR2 are LNHDA and SQIVND (reference sequence). The CDR3 covers 15 residues. This chain's CDR3 is CASSISSGSTDTQYF. CDR3 DNA: TGTGCCAGTAGTATTTCGAGCGGTAGCACAGATACGCAGTATTTT.

This clone was detected once. The gene calls are TRBV2 and TRBJ2-7; D ambiguous. V was shortened by 8 bases and J by 1 base, with 6 bases between the two germline ends. Per the germline V gene, CDR1 is SNHLY and CDR2 is FYNNEI. The CDR3 consists of 11 residues. CDR3 sequence: CASGQSYEQYF. CDR3 coding DNA: TGTGCCAGCGGCCAGTCCTACGAGCAGTACTTC.

This rearrangement joins TRBV11-2 to TRBJ1-1; TRBD1 agrees at 12 bases. The germline V gene has CDR1 SGHAT and CDR2 FQNNGV. Trimming took 1 base from V and 10 from J; bases not matched to a gene: 7. CDR3 length equals 15 residues. The CDR3 reads CASSLGGTGGGGAFF. CDR3 sequence (DNA): TGTGCCAGCAGCTTAGGAGGGACAGGGGGCGGCGGAGCTTTCTTT.

This chain joins TRBV5-5 and TRBJ2-7, with D possibly matching TRBD1 (5 bases). This CDR3 has 13 amino acids. The V end lost 3 bases, the J end lost 0 bases, and 7 bases lay between the germline ends. Germline V gene lookup returns CDR1 SGHKS and CDR2 YYEKEE (reference sequence). DNA of the CDR3: TGTGCCAGCAGCTCGACAGCCTCCTACGAGCAGTACTTC. Amino acid sequence: CASSSTASYEQYF.

The V call is TRBV5-1, the J call TRBJ2-1; 9 bases are shared with TRBD1. The germline gives CDR1 SGHRS, CDR2 YFSETQ. The CDR3 extends over 14 amino acids. Trimming removed 4 bases from V and 7 bases from J; junction bases left unmatched: 6. The CDR3 DNA sequence: TGCGCCAGCAGCGGGGGACAGGGTGGGAATGAGCAGTTCTTC. Translated: CASSGGQGGNEQFF.

The chain recombines TRBV5-1 with TRBJ2-5, with TRBD2 matching 14 bases. The CDR3 extends over 20 amino acids. J lost 2 bases, V lost 0 bases, and 12 bases had no gene match. The V gene's germline CDR1 is SGHRS and CDR2 YFSETQ. CDR3 residues: CASSLARLAGGLSPQETQYF. CDR3 DNA: TGCGCCAGCAGCTTGGCCCGACTAGCGGGAGGGCTTAGTCCACAAGAGACCCAGTACTTC.

The V and J genes are TRBV19 and TRBJ2-2; D is uncertain. The CDR3 loop spans 12 amino acids. Germline lookup yields CDR1 LNHDA and CDR2 SQIVND (reference sequence). Trimming pared 3 bases from V and 6 bases from J, leaving 5 bases between. In DNA, the CDR3 is TGTGCCAGTAGTATGTGGGCCGGGGAGCTGTTTTTT. Amino acids: CASSMWAGELFF. Based on the CDR3 plus reference TRBV19 and TRBJ2-2, the full variable domain is DGGITQSPKYLFRKEGQNVTLSCEQNLNHDAMYWYRQDPGQGLRLIYYSQIVNDFQKGDIAEGYSVSREKKESFPLTVTSAQKNPTAFYLCASSMWAGELFFGEGSRLTVL.

In this sample, this clone turned up once. The chain couples TRBV18 to TRBJ1-1; D might be TRBD1 (6 bases). Per germline, CDR1 KGHSH and CDR2 LQKENI. V was pared by 5 bases and J by 4 bases, with 14 bases between. This CDR3 has 14 amino acids. As DNA, the CDR3 is TGTGCCAGCTCAGTCAGGGGTTGGAGCACTGAAGCTTTCTTT. Protein product: CASSVRGWSTEAFF.

The J gene is TRBJ2-2, the V gene TRBV6-1; TRBD2 agrees at 11 bases. With 6 bases clipped from V and 1 base from J, the junction kept 4 bases outside the gene matches. CDR1 is MNHNS and CDR2 is SASEGT in the germline V gene. This CDR3 is built from 16 residues. Written as DNA, the CDR3 is TGTGCCAGCAGCGAACTAGCGGGAGTGAACACCGGGGAGCTGTTTTTT. Protein: CASSELAGVNTGELFF.

This clone was counted once. The V gene is TRBV19, the J gene TRBJ2-6; TRBD2 might be the D (6 bases). In germline, CDR1 is LNHDA, CDR2 SQIVND (reference sequence). The CDR3 is 15 amino acids. The V gene lost 3 bases and the J gene lost 2 bases, with 8 bases spanning the gap. The CDR3 DNA is TGTGCCAGTAGTATGCGGGACGCTGGGGCCAACGTCCTGACTTTC. Residues: CASSMRDAGANVLTF. Combining the CDR3 with reference TRBV19 and TRBJ2-6 gives the whole variable domain DGGITQSPKYLFRKEGQNVTLSCEQNLNHDAMYWYRQDPGQGLRLIYYSQIVNDFQKGDIAEGYSVSREKKESFPLTVTSAQKNPTAFYLCASSMRDAGANVLTFGAGSRLTVL.

The chain combines TRBV6-6 with TRBJ2-4; D not resolved. Germline V lookup: CDR1 MNHNY, CDR2 SVGAGI (reference sequence). Trimming shortened V by 6 bases and J by 6 bases, and 9 bases separated the two germline ends. The CDR3 is 12 residues long. CDR3: CASRGSVNIQYF. The DNA of the CDR3 is TGTGCCAGCAGGGGGTCGGTAAACATTCAGTACTTC.

The V call is TRBV6-6, the J call TRBJ2-7; TRBD1 aligns across 9 bases. V shed 5 bases, J shed 4 bases, and the junction held 9 bases outside the gene matches. This CDR3 is built from 15 residues. Per the germline V gene, CDR1 is MNHNY and CDR2 is SVGAGI (reference sequence). As DNA, the CDR3 is TGTGCCAGCAGTAACTTGGGACAGGGTACTTACGAGCAGTACTTC. It specifies CASSNLGQGTYEQYF.

The rearrangement joins TRBV30 to TRBJ1-1; tentative D call: TRBD1 (6 bases). From germline, CDR1 is GTSNPN and CDR2 SVGIG (reference sequence). The CDR3 has 13 amino acids. V lost 0 bases and J 1 base, leaving 6 bases between the germline ends. CDR3 coding DNA: TGTGCCTGGAGTGTACAGGGGAACACTGAAGCTTTCTTT. Encoded protein: CAWSVQGNTEAFF.

This chain links TRBV7-9 with TRBJ1-2; D gene ambiguous. Germline V lookup: CDR1 SEHNR, CDR2 FQNEAQ (reference sequence). The CDR3 length is 12 residues. V was trimmed by 1 base and J by 5 bases, leaving 5 bases between them. The CDR3 bases are TGTGCCAGCAGCTTAGGGAATTATGGCTACACCTTC. The encoded protein is CASSLGNYGYTF.

There are a few counts of this clone. The J gene is TRBJ2-2, the V gene TRBV18; D unresolved. CDR3 length: 16 residues. Per the germline V gene, CDR1 is KGHSH and CDR2 is LQKENI. The germline V and J ends were trimmed by 1 base and 2 bases, with 11 bases remaining between them. CDR3 coding DNA: TGTGCCAGCTCACCACGGCAAGGGCGTAACACCGGGGAGCTGTTTTTT. It yields the protein CASSPRQGRNTGELFF.

The chain couples TRBV28 to TRBJ2-1; TRBD2 aligns across 8 bases. Germline CDR1 reads MDHEN; CDR2 reads SYDVKM. CDR3 length: 15 residues. Trimming removed 5 bases from V and 8 bases from J; junction bases left unmatched: 11. The CDR3 reads CASSPRLARLDEQFF. The CDR3 nucleotides read TGTGCCAGCAGTCCCAGACTAGCGAGACTCGATGAGCAGTTCTTC.

The chain links TRBV4-1 to TRBJ2-5, with 7 bases that match TRBD2. The CDR3 covers 15 residues. The junction had 8 bases not matched to a gene; V was cut back by 2 bases and J by 5 bases. Germline loops: CDR1 MGHRA, CDR2 YSYEKL. The CDR3 here is CASSQSSGGGETQYF. The CDR3 DNA reads TGCGCCAGCAGCCAAAGTTCCGGGGGAGGGGAGACCCAGTACTTC.

This rearrangement joins TRBV18 to TRBJ1-5; 7 bases line up with TRBD1. The CDR3 runs 15 residues. The germline V gene has CDR1 KGHSH and CDR2 LQKENI. V dropped 2 bases and J dropped 5; count of bases not matched to a gene: 6. DNA of the CDR3: TGTGCCAGCTCACCAGAACAGGGGAATTATCAGCCCCAGCATTTT. Its translation: CASSPEQGNYQPQHF. Full variable domain (missing parts from reference TRBV18 and TRBJ1-5): NAGVMQNPRHLVRRRGQEARLRCSPMKGHSHVYWYRQLPEEGLKFMVYLQKENIIDESGMPKERFSAEFPKEGPSILRIQQVVRGDSAAYFCASSPEQGNYQPQHFGDGTRLSIL.